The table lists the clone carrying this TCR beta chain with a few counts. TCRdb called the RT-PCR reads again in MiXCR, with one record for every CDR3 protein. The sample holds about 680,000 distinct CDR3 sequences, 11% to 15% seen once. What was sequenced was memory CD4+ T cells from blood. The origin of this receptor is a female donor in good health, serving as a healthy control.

This CDR3 reads CASSQPGTGSNQPQHF. DNA for the CDR3: TGCGCCAGCAGCCAACCCGGGACAGGTAGCAATCAGCCCCAGCATTTT. V and J are TRBV4-1 and TRBJ1-5; the match to TRBD1 covers 8 bases. The germline V gene encodes CDR1 MGHRA and CDR2 YSYEKL. V shed 2 bases and J 0 bases; nucleotides not matched to a gene: 3. The CDR3 has 16 residues.